This T cell receptor (beta chain) was sequenced during a study of T cells in localized non-small cell lung cancer. Study-level results: Greater blood T cell density accompanied longer overall survival. The highest T cell clonality was in uninvolved adjacent lung, above tumor. Because researchers sequenced only one region of the tumor, heterogeneity is still possible. Adjacent lung was found to contain a median approximately 52 of the top 100 tumor clones.

This clone was picked up one time. The antigen is not known. V dropped 11 bases and J dropped 4 bases, with 14 bases sitting between them. Germline CDR1 LNHDA, CDR2 SQIVND (reference sequence). This CDR3 comprises 12 residues. Sequencing used immunoSEQ multiplex PCR; TCRdb keeps in-frame clones, though not all of them. The repertoire consists of about 43,000 clones, with roughly 90% occurring once and the leading ten covering 10%. This material consisted of PBMCs, taken before any cancer treatment. The chain links TRBV19 to TRBJ1-2; D call uncertain. The source is a woman aged 35-70 years with stage II lung adenocarcinoma. CDR3 DNA sequence: TGTGCCTCTGGCGAGCGGACCTATGGCTACACCTTC. Its protein product is CASGERTYGYTF.